These T cell receptor beta chains were read from a single sample in a study of shared clonotypes between healthy human individuals. Sequenced by immunoSEQ multiplex PCR; TCRdb stores in-frame clones only, minus some. The data hold about 1,500,000 clones, with more than 95% observed a single time. The sequenced material came from naive CD4+ T cells sorted from blood. These receptors all stem from a young man in good health. CDR3s include the opening cysteine and the closing phenylalanine or tryptophan. The order of the fields is V gene, clone size, D gene, J gene, CDR3 protein, CDR3 DNA. A D gene is named only where the DNA matches it firmly. Size is stated for part of the rows, as once, few or many counts, or as a class when the clone is expanded.

V gene: TRBV7-2
clone size: -
D gene: -
J gene: TRBJ2-2
CDR3 protein: CASSSSPGSGTGELFF
CDR3 DNA: TGTGCCAGCAGCTCTAGTCCAGGATCGGGCACCGGGGAGCTGTTTTTT

V gene: TRBV7-8
clone size: -
D gene: -
J gene: TRBJ2-7
CDR3 protein: CASSHGVSYEQYF
CDR3 DNA: TGTGCCAGCAGCCATGGTGTGTCCTACGAGCAGTACTTC

V gene: TRBV11-3
clone size: -
D gene: -
J gene: TRBJ2-5
CDR3 protein: CASSSGAWETQYF
CDR3 DNA: TGTGCCAGCAGCTCGGGGGCATGGGAGACCCAGTACTTC

V gene: TRBV18
clone size: -
D gene: TRBD1
J gene: TRBJ2-7
CDR3 protein: CASSQTGPYEQYF
CDR3 DNA: TGTGCCAGCTCACAGACAGGGCCCTACGAGCAGTACTTC

V gene: TRBV5-1
clone size: -
D gene: TRBD2
J gene: TRBJ2-1
CDR3 protein: CASSLWGLGTSGIREQFF
CDR3 DNA: TGCGCCAGCAGCTTGTGGGGATTGGGGACTAGCGGGATAAGGGAGCAGTTCTTC

V gene: TRBV5-1
clone size: -
D gene: -
J gene: TRBJ2-1
CDR3 protein: CASSLTGIDSYNEQFF
CDR3 DNA: TGCGCCAGCAGCTTGACAGGCATAGACTCCTACAATGAGCAGTTCTTC

V gene: TRBV27
clone size: -
D gene: -
J gene: TRBJ2-7
CDR3 protein: CASSLAQVPSYEQYF
CDR3 DNA: TGTGCCAGCAGTTTAGCACAGGTCCCTTCCTACGAGCAGTACTTC

V gene: TRBV2
clone size: -
D gene: -
J gene: TRBJ1-1
CDR3 protein: CASGRRGSSEAFF
CDR3 DNA: TGTGCCAGCGGTCGACGGGGAAGTAGTGAAGCTTTCTTT

V gene: TRBV7-6
clone size: -
D gene: TRBD2
J gene: TRBJ2-1
CDR3 protein: CASAGVGYNEQFF
CDR3 DNA: TGTGCCAGCGCGGGAGTAGGCTACAATGAGCAGTTCTTC

V gene: TRBV29-1
clone size: -
D gene: -
J gene: TRBJ2-6
CDR3 protein: CSVGNWAFGANVLTF
CDR3 DNA: TGCAGCGTTGGGAATTGGGCGTTTGGGGCCAACGTCCTGACTTTC

V gene: TRBV25-1
clone size: -
D gene: -
J gene: TRBJ2-7
CDR3 protein: CASSDRGYEQYF
CDR3 DNA: TGTGCCAGCAGCGACCGGGGCTACGAGCAGTACTTC

V gene: TRBV11-3
clone size: -
D gene: -
J gene: TRBJ2-2
CDR3 protein: CASSSSSTGSGELFF
CDR3 DNA: TGTGCCAGCAGCTCGTCGTCCACTGGGTCCGGGGAGCTGTTTTTT

V gene: TRBV27
clone size: -
D gene: -
J gene: TRBJ2-7
CDR3 protein: CASSLKPPGEQYF
CDR3 DNA: TGTGCCAGCAGTTTAAAACCGCCGGGCGAGCAGTACTTC

V gene: TRBV7-9
clone size: -
D gene: TRBD2
J gene: TRBJ2-3
CDR3 protein: CASSLGGTGTSGTDTQYF
CDR3 DNA: TGTGCCAGCAGCTTAGGAGGAACCGGGACTAGCGGCACAGATACGCAGTATTTT

V gene: TRBV7-6
clone size: -
D gene: TRBD1
J gene: TRBJ2-7
CDR3 protein: CASSLPGDRVEQYF
CDR3 DNA: TGTGCCAGCAGCTTACCGGGGGACAGGGTTGAGCAGTACTTC

V gene: TRBV6-1
clone size: -
D gene: TRBD1
J gene: TRBJ2-4
CDR3 protein: CASSDRGLAKNIQYF
CDR3 DNA: TGTGCCAGCTCAGACAGGGGACTAGCCAAAAACATTCAGTACTTC

V gene: TRBV10-3
clone size: -
D gene: -
J gene: TRBJ2-2
CDR3 protein: CAISESLVGELFF
CDR3 DNA: TGTGCCATCAGTGAGTCTCTGGTTGGGGAGCTGTTTTTT

V gene: TRBV4-3
clone size: -
D gene: TRBD1
J gene: TRBJ2-5
CDR3 protein: CASSQVEADRGRKETQYF
CDR3 DNA: TGCGCCAGCAGCCAAGTCGAGGCGGACAGGGGGCGCAAAGAGACCCAGTACTTC

V gene: TRBV7-9
clone size: -
D gene: -
J gene: TRBJ1-6
CDR3 protein: CASSAPEGVGFYNSPLHF
CDR3 DNA: TGTGCCAGCAGCGCCCCTGAGGGGGTAGGGTTCTATAATTCACCCCTCCACTTT

V gene: TRBV11-2
clone size: -
D gene: -
J gene: TRBJ1-4
CDR3 protein: CASSLEGTLHEKLFF
CDR3 DNA: TGTGCCAGCAGCTTAGAAGGGACACTCCATGAAAAACTGTTTTTT

V gene: TRBV7-1
clone size: -
D gene: -
J gene: TRBJ2-3
CDR3 protein: CASSLAWDTQYF
CDR3 DNA: TGTGCCAGCAGCTTAGCATGGGATACGCAGTATTTT

V gene: TRBV6-5
clone size: -
D gene: -
J gene: TRBJ2-1
CDR3 protein: CASSFYRDTQQFF
CDR3 DNA: TGTGCCAGCAGTTTCTACCGGGACACCCAGCAGTTCTTC

V gene: TRBV28
clone size: -
D gene: -
J gene: TRBJ2-5
CDR3 protein: CASISRRGETQYF
CDR3 DNA: TGTGCCAGCATCTCCCGGCGGGGAGAGACCCAGTACTTC

V gene: TRBV11-2
clone size: -
D gene: -
J gene: TRBJ2-5
CDR3 protein: CASSPAETQYF
CDR3 DNA: TGTGCCAGCAGCCCCGCAGAGACCCAGTACTTC

V gene: TRBV28
clone size: once
D gene: TRBD1
J gene: TRBJ2-7
CDR3 protein: CASSFDRAGSYEQYF
CDR3 DNA: TGTGCCAGCTCTTTCGACAGGGCCGGATCCTACGAGCAGTACTTC

V gene: TRBV7-3
clone size: -
D gene: -
J gene: TRBJ2-3
CDR3 protein: CASSLIGSGANTDTQYF
CDR3 DNA: TGTGCCAGCAGCTTAATTGGTTCGGGAGCGAACACAGATACGCAGTATTTT

V gene: TRBV5-1
clone size: few
D gene: -
J gene: TRBJ1-1
CDR3 protein: CASSFRGNTEAFF
CDR3 DNA: TGCGCCAGCAGCTTTCGGGGGAACACTGAAGCTTTCTTT

V gene: TRBV29-1
clone size: -
D gene: TRBD2
J gene: TRBJ2-3
CDR3 protein: CSSRETADTQYF
CDR3 DNA: TGCAGCTCGCGGGAGACCGCAGATACGCAGTATTTT